This passage covers 10 T cell receptor beta chains from one sample sequenced in a study of monozygotic twins with inflammatory bowel disease. After re-calling the 5' RACE reads, TCRdb lists one entry per CDR3 protein, DNA absent. Its clone listing holds 200,000 to 250,000 distinct CDR3 sequences. The sample taken for sequencing was blood. These receptor sequences come from a human donor with ulcerative colitis or Crohn's disease, or a healthy co-twin of an affected twin (not recorded which).

V is TRBV21-1 and J is TRBJ2-7. TRBV21-1 is designated a pseudogene. The CDR3 contains 14 residues. The CDR3 loop is CASSRTFSSYEQYF.

The CDR3: CASSFSGGRGEQYF. The rearrangement links TRBV7-6 to TRBJ2-7. CDR1 SGHVS and CDR2 FNYEAQ come from the germline V gene. This CDR3 is built from 14 residues. The whole variable domain, filled in from reference TRBV7-6 and TRBJ2-7, reads GAGVSQSPRYKVTKRGQDVALRCDPISGHVSLYWYRQALGQGPEFLTYFNYEAQQDKSGLPNDRFSAERPEGSISTLTIQRTEQRDSAMYRCASSFSGGRGEQYFGPGTRLTVT.

The rearrangement joins TRBV7-2 to TRBJ1-2. Germline-derived CDR1 and CDR2 are SGHTA and FQGNSA. The CDR3 spans 14 residues. The CDR3 region is CASSLRHFNYGYTF.

This chain joins TRBV12-3 or TRBV12-4 and TRBJ1-1. This CDR3 contains 11 residues. The CDR3 region is CASSVSTEAFF.

This sequence joins TRBV7-9 and TRBJ2-7; TCRdb proposes TRBD1, but this gene call is untestable without DNA. The CDR3 length is 13 residues. From germline, CDR1 is SEHNR and CDR2 FQNEAQ (reference sequence). Here the CDR3 reads CASSSTDRDEQYF. The full variable domain, completed using reference TRBV7-9 and TRBJ2-7, is DTGVSQNPRHKITKRGQNVTFRCDPISEHNRLYWYRQTLGQGPEFLTYFQNEAQLEKSRLLSDRFSAERPKGSFSTLEIQRTEQGDSAMYLCASSSTDRDEQYFGPGTRLTVT.

This sequence joins TRBV30 and TRBJ2-7; lacking DNA, the TRBD2 call made by TCRdb goes unchecked. This CDR3 has 18 residues. Germline CDR1 GTSNPN, CDR2 SVGIG (reference sequence). The CDR3 here is CAWSRMGSGLAGGSEQYF.

The chain couples TRBV12-3 or TRBV12-4 to TRBJ2-5; TCRdb's assignment of TRBD1 cannot be checked, as there is no DNA. The CDR3 runs 13 residues. The CDR3: CASSPPGRETQYF.

This sequence joins TRBV29-1 and TRBJ1-1; the TCRdb D gene call, TRBD1, has no DNA to confirm it. This CDR3 is built from 13 residues. Germline loops: CDR1 SQVTM, CDR2 ANQGSEA. The CDR3 sequence is CSGLGGTNTEAFF.

The chain links TRBV7-9 to TRBJ2-1; TCRdb's D gene call, TRBD2, goes unchecked for lack of DNA. Germline V gene lookup returns CDR1 SEHNR and CDR2 FQNEAQ (reference sequence). The CDR3 has 14 amino acids. The CDR3 spells CASSEAGRVYEQFF.

The rearrangement uses TRBV12-3 or TRBV12-4 and TRBJ2-1; TCRdb outputs TRBD1, but without DNA this stays unchecked. CDR3 length: 13 amino acids. CDR3 amino acids: CASSGRVGNGQFF.